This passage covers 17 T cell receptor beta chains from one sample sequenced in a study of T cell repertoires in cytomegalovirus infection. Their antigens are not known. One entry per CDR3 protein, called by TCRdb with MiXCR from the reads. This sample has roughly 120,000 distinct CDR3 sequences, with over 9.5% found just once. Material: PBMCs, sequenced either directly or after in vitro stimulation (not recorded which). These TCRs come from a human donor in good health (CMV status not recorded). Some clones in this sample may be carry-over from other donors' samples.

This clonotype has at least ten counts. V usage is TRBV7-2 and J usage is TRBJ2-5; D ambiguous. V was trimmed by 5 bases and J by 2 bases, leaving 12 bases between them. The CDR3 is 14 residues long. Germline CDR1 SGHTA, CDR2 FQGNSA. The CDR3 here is CASSPRPGQETQYF. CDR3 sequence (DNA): TGTGCCAGCAGCCCCCGTCCCGGTCAAGAGACCCAGTACTTC.

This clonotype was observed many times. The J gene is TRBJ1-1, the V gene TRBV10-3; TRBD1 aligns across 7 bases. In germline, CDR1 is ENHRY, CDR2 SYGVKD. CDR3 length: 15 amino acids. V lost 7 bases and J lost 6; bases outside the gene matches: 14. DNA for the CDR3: TGTGCCATCAACGAACAGGGGACTGGGAGCGCTGAAGCTTTCTTT. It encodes CAINEQGTGSAEAFF.

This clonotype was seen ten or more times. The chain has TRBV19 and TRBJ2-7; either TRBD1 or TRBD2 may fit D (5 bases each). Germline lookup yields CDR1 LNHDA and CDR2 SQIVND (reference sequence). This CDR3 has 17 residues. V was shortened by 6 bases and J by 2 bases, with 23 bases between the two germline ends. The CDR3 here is CASSPPAGRATPYEQYF. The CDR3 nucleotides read TGTGCCAGTAGCCCCCCCGCGGGCAGGGCTACGCCCTACGAGCAGTACTTC.

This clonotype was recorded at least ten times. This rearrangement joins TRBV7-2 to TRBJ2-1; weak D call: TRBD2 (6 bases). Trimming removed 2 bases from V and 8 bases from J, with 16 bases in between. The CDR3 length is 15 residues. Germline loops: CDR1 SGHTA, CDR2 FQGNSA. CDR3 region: CASSLNHGSLDEQFF. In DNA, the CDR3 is TGTGCCAGCAGCTTAAATCACGGGAGTTTGGATGAGCAGTTCTTC.

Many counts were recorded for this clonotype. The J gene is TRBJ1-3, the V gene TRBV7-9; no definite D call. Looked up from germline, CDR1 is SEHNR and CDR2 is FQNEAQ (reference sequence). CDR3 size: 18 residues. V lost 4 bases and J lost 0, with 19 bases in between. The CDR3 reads CASSSIQRAKISGNTIYF. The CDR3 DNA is TGTGCCAGCAGCTCAATACAACGAGCAAAGATCTCTGGAAACACCATATATTTT.

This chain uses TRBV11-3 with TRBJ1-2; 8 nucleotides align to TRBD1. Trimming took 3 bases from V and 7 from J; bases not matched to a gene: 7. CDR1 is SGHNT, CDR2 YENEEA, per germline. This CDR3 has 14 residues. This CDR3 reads CASSFSQGARGYTF. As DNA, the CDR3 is TGTGCCAGCAGCTTTTCGCAGGGGGCGCGTGGCTACACCTTC.

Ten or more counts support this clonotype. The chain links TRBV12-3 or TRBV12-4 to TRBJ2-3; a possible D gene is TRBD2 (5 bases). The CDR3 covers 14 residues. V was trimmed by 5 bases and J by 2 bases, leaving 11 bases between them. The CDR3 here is CASSHSENTDTQYF. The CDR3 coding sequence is TGTGCCAGCAGTCATAGCGAAAACACAGATACGCAGTATTTT.

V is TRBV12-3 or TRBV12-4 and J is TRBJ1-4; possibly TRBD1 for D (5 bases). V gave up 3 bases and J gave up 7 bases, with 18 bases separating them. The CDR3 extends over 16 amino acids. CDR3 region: CASSFGVGPWSEKLFF. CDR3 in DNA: TGTGCCAGCAGTTTTGGGGTGGGACCGTGGAGTGAAAAACTGTTTTTT.

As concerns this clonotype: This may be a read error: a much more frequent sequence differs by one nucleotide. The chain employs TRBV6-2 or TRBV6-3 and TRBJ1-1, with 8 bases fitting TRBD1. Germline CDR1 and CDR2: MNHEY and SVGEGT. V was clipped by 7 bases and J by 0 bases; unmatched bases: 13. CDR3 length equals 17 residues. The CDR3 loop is CASNSGGQPLLNTEAFF. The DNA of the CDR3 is TGTGCCAGCAACTCAGGGGGCCAGCCACTGCTGAACACTGAAGCTTTCTTT.

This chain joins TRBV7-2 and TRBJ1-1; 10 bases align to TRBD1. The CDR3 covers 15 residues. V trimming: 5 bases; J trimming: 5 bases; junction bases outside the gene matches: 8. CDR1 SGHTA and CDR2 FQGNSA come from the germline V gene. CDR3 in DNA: TGTGCCAGCAGCGGCAGACAGGGGGCAGAGACTGAAGCTTTCTTT. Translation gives CASSGRQGAETEAFF.

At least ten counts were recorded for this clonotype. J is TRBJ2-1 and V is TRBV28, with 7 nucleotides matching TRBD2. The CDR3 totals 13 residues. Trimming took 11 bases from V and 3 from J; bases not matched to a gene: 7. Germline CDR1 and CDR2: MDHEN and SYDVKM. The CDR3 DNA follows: TGTGCCGGCTCCGGGACTAACTACAATGAGCAGTTCTTC. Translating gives CAGSGTNYNEQFF.

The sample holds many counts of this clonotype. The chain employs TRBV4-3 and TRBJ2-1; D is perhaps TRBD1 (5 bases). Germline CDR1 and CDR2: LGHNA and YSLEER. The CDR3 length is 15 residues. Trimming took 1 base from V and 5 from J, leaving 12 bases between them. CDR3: CASSQAPQGNNEQFF. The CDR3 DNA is TGCGCCAGCAGCCAAGCCCCGCAGGGAAACAATGAGCAGTTCTTC.

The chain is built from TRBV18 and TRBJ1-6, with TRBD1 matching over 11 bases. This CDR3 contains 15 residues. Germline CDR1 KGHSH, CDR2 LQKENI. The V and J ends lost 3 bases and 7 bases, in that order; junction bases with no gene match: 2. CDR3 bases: TGTGCCAGCTCACCGGACAGGGGGCGGAATTCACCCCTCCACTTT. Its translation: CASSPDRGRNSPLHF. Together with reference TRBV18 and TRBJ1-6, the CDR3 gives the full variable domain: NAGVMQNPRHLVRRRGQEARLRCSPMKGHSHVYWYRQLPEEGLKFMVYLQKENIIDESGMPKERFSAEFPKEGPSILRIQQVVRGDSAAYFCASSPDRGRNSPLHFGNGTRLTVT.

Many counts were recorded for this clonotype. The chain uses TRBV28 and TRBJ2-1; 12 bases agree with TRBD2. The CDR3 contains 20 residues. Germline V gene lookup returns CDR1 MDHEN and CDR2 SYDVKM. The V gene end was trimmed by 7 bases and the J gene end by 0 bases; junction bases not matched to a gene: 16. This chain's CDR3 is CASTYELRTSGTSSYNEQFF. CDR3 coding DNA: TGTGCCAGCACCTACGAGCTTAGGACTAGCGGGACGAGCTCCTACAATGAGCAGTTCTTC.

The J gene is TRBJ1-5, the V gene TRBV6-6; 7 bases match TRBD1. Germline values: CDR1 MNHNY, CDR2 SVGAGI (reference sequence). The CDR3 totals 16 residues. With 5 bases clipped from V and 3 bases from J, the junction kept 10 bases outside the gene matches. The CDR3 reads CASSVHEGTANQPQHF. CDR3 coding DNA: TGTGCCAGCAGTGTTCACGAGGGGACAGCCAATCAGCCCCAGCATTTT.

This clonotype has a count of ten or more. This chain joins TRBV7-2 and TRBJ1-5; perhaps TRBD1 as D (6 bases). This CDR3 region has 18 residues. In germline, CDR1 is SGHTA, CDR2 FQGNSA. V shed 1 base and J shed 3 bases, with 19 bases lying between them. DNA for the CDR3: TGTGCCAGCAGCTTAGTAGCTCAGGCAGGGGTTTTCAATCAGCCCCAGCATTTT. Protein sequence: CASSLVAQAGVFNQPQHF.

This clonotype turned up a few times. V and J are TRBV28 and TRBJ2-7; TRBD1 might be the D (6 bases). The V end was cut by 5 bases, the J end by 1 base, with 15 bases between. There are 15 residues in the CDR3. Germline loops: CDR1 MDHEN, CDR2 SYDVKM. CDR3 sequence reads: CASSAAGTMSYEQYF. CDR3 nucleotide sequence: TGTGCCAGCAGTGCCGCAGGGACAATGTCCTACGAGCAGTACTTC.